The subject of this entry is one TCR beta chain. Its antigen remains unidentified. Investigators reverse transcribed all isolated RNA, so they sequenced expressed TCRB transcripts. TCRdb keeps only in-frame clones here, not all; method: immunoSEQ multiplex PCR. Among roughly 160,000 clones, 7% to 9% were seen once, and the ten largest hold roughly 0.5%. This entry comes from a study of beta chain features in type 1 diabetes. Study-level points and caveats: For Type 1 diabetes patients, all four CD4+ subsets carried TCRB CDR3s that were moderately but significantly shorter.

CDR3 size: 19 residues. V shed 8 bases, J shed 7 bases, and the junction held 23 bases outside the gene matches. Germline CDR1 MDHEN, CDR2 SYDVKM. One heparinised draw, averaging roughly 0.12 L, was taken per donor. Sorted CD4+ subsets: naive, central memory, regulatory, stem cell-like memory (CD45RO/CCR7/CD25/CD127/CD95/CD27 panel). Sequencing input: central memory CD4+ T cells from blood. The TCR sequence derives from a man between 18 and 35 years old with type 1 diabetes. V is TRBV28 and J is TRBJ1-1, with 12 bases that match TRBD1. The CDR3 DNA reads TGTGCCAGCCTACCGAGAACTCCCGGGACAGGGGGCGACAGGATTGAAGCTTTCTTT. It encodes CASLPRTPGTGGDRIEAFF.